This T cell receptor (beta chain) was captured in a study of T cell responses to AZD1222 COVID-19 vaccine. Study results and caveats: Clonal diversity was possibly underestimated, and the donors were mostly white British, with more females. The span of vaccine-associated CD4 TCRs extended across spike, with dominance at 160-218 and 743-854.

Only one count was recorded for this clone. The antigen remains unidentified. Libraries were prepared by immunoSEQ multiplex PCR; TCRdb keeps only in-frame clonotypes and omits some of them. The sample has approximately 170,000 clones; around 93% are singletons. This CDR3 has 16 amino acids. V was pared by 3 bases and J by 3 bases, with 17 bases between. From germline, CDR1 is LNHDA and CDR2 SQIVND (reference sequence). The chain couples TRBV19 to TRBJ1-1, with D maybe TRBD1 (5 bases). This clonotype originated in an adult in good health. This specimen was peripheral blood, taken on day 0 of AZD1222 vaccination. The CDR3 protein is CASSIQGVRGYTEAFF. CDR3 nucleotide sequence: TGTGCCAGTAGTATTCAAGGGGTAAGGGGTTACACTGAAGCTTTCTTT.